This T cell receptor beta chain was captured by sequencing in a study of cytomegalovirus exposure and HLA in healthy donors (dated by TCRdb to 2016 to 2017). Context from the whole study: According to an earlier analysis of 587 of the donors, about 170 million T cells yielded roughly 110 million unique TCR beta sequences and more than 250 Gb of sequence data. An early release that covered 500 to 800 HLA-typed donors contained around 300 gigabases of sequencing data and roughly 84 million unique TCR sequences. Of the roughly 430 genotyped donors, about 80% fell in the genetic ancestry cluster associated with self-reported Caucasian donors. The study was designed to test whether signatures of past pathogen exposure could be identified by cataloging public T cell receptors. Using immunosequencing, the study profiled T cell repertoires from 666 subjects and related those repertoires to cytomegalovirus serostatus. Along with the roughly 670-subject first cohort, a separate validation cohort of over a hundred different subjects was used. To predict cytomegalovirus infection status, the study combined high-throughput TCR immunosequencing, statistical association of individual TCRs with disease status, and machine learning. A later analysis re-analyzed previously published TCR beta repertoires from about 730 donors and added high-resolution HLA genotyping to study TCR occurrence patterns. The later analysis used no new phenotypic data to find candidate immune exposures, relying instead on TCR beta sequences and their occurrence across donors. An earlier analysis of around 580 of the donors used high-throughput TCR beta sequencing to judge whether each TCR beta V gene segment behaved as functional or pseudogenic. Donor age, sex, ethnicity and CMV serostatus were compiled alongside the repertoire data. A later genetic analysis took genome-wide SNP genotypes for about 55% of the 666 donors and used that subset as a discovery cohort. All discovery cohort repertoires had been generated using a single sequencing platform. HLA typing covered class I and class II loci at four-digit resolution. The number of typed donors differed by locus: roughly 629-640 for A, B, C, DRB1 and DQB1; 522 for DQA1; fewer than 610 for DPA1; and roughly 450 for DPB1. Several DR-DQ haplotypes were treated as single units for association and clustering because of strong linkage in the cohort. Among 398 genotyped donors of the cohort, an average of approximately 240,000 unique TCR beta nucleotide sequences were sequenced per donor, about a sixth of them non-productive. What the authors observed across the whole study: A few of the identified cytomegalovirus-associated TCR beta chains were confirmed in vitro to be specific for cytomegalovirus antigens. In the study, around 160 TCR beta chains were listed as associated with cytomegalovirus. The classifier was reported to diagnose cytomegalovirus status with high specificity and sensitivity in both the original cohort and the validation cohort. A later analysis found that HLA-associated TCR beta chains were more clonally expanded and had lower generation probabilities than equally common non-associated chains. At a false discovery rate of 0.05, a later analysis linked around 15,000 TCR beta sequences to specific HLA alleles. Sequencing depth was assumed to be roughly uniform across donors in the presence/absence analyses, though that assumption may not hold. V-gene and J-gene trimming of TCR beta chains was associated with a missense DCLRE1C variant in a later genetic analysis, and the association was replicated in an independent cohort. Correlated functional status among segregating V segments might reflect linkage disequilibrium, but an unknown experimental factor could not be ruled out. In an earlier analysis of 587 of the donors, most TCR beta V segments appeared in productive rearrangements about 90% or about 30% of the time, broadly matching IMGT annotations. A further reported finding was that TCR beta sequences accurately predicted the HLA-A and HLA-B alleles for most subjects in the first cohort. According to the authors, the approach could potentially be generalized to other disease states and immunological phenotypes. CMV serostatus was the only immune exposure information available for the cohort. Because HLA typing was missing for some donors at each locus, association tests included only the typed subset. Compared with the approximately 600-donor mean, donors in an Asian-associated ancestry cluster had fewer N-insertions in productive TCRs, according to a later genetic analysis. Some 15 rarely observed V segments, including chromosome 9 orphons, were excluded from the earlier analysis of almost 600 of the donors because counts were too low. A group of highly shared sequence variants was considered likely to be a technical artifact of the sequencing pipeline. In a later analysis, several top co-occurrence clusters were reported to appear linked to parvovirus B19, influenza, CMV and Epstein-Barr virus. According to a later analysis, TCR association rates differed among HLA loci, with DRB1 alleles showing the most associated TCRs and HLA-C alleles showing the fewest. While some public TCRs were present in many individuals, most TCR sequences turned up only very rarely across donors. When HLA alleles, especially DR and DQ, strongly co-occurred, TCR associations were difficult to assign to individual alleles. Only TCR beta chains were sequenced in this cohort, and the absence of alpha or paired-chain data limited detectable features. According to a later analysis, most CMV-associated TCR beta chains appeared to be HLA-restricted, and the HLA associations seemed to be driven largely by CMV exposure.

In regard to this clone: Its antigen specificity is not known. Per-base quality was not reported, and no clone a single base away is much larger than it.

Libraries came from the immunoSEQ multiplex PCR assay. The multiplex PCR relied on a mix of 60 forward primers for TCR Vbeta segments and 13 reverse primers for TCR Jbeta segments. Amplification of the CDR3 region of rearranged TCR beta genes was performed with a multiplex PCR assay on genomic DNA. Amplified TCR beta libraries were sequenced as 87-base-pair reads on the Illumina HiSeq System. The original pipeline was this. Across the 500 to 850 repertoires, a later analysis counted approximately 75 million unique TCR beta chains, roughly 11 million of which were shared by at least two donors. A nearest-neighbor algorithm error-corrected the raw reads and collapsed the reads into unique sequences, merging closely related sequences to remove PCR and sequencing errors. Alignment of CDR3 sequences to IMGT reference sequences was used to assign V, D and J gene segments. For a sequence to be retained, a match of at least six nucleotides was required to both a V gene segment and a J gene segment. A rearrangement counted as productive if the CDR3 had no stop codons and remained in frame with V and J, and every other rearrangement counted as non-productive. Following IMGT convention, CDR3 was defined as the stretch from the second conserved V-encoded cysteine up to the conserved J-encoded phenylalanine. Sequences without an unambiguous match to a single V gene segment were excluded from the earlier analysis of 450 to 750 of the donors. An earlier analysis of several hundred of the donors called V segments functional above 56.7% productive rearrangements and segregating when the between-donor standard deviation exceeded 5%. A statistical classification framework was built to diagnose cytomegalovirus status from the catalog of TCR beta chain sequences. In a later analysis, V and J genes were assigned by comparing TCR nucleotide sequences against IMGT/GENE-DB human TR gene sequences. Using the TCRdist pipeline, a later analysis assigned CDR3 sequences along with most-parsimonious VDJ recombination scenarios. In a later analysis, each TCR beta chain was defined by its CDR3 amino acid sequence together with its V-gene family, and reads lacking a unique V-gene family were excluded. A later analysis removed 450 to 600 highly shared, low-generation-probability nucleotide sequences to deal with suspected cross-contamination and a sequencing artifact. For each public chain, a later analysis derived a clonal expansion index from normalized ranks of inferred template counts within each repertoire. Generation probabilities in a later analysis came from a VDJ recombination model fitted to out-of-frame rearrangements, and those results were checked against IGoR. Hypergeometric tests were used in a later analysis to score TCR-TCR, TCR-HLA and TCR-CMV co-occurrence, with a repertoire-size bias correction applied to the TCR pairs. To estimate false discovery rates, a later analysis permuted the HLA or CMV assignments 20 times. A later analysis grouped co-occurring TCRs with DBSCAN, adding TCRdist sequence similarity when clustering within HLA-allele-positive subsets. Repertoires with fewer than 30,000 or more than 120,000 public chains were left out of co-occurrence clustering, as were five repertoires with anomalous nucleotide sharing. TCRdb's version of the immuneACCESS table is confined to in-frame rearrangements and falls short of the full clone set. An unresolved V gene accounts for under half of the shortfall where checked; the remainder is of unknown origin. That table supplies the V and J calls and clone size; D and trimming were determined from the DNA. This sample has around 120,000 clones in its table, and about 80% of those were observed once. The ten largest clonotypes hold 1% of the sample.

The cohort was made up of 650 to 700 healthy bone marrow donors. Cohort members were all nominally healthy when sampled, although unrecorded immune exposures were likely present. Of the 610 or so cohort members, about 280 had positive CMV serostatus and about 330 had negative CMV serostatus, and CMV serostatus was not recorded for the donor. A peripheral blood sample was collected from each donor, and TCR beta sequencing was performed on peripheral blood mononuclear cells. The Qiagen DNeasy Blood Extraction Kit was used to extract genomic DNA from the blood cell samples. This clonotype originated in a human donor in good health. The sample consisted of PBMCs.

The CDR3 region reads CASSLANSGLTSPTDTQYF. The nucleotide sequence is given as TGCGCCAGCAGCTTGGCCAACTCGGGCCTTACTAGCCCCACAGATACGCAGTATTTT. Here the chain combines TRBV5-1 and TRBJ2-3, and possibly TRBD2, on 6 matching bases. CDR1 and CDR2 were assigned from the germline V gene as SGHRS and YFSETQ. V loses 0 bases, J loses 2 bases, and the germline ends lie 22 bases apart. The CDR3 has 19 amino acids, counting the end cysteine and phenylalanine. Only CDR3 DNA remains: 57 bases, in frame from the first base.